What follows is one T cell receptor beta chain and its context. Its matching antigen is unknown. This specimen belongs to a study of cytomegalovirus exposure and HLA in healthy donors. CDR1 is GTSNPN, CDR2 SVGIG, per germline (reference sequence). V lost 2 bases, J lost 0 bases, and 2 bases lay in between. The CDR3 loop spans 11 amino acids. PCR employed 60 Vbeta and 13 Jbeta primers. Only in-frame clones appear in the TCRdb table, and some are missing; sequencing was by immunoSEQ multiplex PCR. The sample carries 200,000 to 250,000 clones, 83% recorded once. The study, taken as a whole, reports: Several V segments, TRBV6-2 and TRBV6-3 among them, could not be told apart and were dropped. Compared with the roughly 700-donor mean, an Asian-associated ancestry cluster reportedly had fewer N-insertions, according to a later analysis. Productive status was seen about 87% or about 30% of the time for most TCR beta V segments in an earlier analysis.

The TCR sequence derives from a girl aged 5-17 years in good health and CMV-seronegative. J is TRBJ2-7 and V is TRBV30; D remains ambiguous. Sequenced material: PBMCs. The CDR3 DNA reads TGTGCCTGGAGTCTCTCCTACGAGCAGTACTTC. Residues: CAWSLSYEQYF.